These 5 T cell receptor beta chains were all obtained from the same sample, sequenced in a study of blood T cell repertoires in COVID-19. Clones were read by immunoSEQ multiplex PCR, and TCRdb kept only the in-frame ones, dropping some. The profile shows under 65,000 clones, approximately 86% of them singletons. Sequencing used peripheral blood. These receptors came from a man aged 60 to 69 with acute or convalescent COVID-19.

The V and J genes are TRBV7-2 and TRBJ2-1; 7 positions agree with TRBD2. There are 16 residues in the CDR3. V gave up 1 base and J gave up 7 bases; unmatched junction bases: 10. Germline CDR1 is SGHTA and CDR2 is FQGNSA. CDR3 coding DNA: TGTGCCAGCAGCTTAGATCCCGGGAGGCCCCAAAATGAGCAGTTCTTC. Amino acid sequence: CASSLDPGRPQNEQFF.

The chain links TRBV12-5 to TRBJ2-1, with TRBD2 identical over 15 bases. Looked up from germline, CDR1 is LGHNT and CDR2 is FRNRAP. V shed 6 bases, J shed 6 bases, and the junction held 6 bases outside the gene matches. CDR3 length: 16 residues. CDR3 nucleotides: TGTGCTAGTGGCCGGACTAGCGGGGGGGCCTTCAATGAGCAGTTCTTC. Translation gives CASGRTSGGAFNEQFF.

The chain employs TRBV28 and TRBJ2-5, with a possible D match to TRBD2 (5 bases). The ends were cut back, 6 bases at V and 7 bases at J, with 18 bases in the middle. The CDR3 spans 14 residues. CDR1 and CDR2 (germline): MDHEN, SYDVKM. CDR3 bases: TGTGCCAGCAGGGAGACGGACGGCGAGGGGACCCAGTACTTC. Translating it yields CASRETDGEGTQYF.

The rearrangement joins TRBV7-2 to TRBJ2-5, with 16 bases aligning to TRBD2. Losses at the gene ends were 5 bases for V and 4 bases for J; bases not matched to a gene: 13. Germline assignment: CDR1 SGHTA and CDR2 FQGNSA. CDR3 size: 19 residues. CDR3 residues: CASSPKGTSGGAGRETQYF. CDR3 DNA sequence: TGTGCCAGCAGCCCCAAAGGGACTAGCGGGGGGGCAGGCCGAGAGACCCAGTACTTC.

V is TRBV7-2 and J is TRBJ2-5; 8 bases map to TRBD2. Germline CDR1 reads SGHTA; CDR2 reads FQGNSA. V was pared by 5 bases and J by 2 bases, with 7 bases of the junction left unmatched. The CDR3 totals 15 residues. In DNA form, the CDR3 reads TGTGCCAGCAGCCTTCTAGCGGGCCCGCAAGAGACCCAGTACTTC. Its protein is CASSLLAGPQETQYF. Using reference TRBV7-2 and TRBJ2-5 for the parts outside the CDR3, the full variable domain is GAGVSQSPSNKVTEKGKDVELRCDPISGHTALYWYRQSLGQGLEFLIYFQGNSAPDKSGLPSDRFSAERTGGSVSTLTIQRTQQEDSAVYLCASSLLAGPQETQYFGPGTRLLVL.